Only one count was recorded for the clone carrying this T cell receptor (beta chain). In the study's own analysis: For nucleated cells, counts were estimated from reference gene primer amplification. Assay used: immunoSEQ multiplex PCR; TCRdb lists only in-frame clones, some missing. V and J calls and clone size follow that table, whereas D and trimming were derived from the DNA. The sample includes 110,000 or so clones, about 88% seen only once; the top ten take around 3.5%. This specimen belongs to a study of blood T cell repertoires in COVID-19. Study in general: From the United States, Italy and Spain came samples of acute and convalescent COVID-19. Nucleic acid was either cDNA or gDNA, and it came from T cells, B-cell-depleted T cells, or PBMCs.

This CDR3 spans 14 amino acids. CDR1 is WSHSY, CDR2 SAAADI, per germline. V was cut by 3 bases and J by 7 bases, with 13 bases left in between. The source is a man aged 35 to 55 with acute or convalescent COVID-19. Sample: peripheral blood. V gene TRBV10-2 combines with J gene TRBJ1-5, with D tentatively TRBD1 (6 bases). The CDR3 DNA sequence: TGCGCCAGCAGTGACGGACAGATCGGACAGCCCCAGCATTTT. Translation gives CASSDGQIGQPQHF.